These 13 T cell receptor beta chains share one sample of origin, sequenced in a study of cytomegalovirus exposure and HLA in healthy donors (dated by TCRdb to the late 2010s). The receptor library was made with the immunoSEQ multiplex PCR assay. A mixture of 60 forward primers for TCR Vbeta segments and 13 reverse primers for TCR Jbeta segments was used in the multiplex PCR. The immuneACCESS repertoire file appears here via TCRdb, limited to in-frame rearrangements. These files lack a portion of the clones; in checked studies, under half of the deficit traces to unresolved V genes, and the cause of the others is not known. The sample profile shows under 200,000 clones; roughly four fifths of them were found once. Of the sample, roughly 2% is held by the ten largest clones. The sequenced sample was PBMCs. Source of these receptors: a woman aged 18-29 years in good health and CMV-seronegative.

This chain links TRBV15 with TRBJ2-1, with 8 bases matching TRBD2. The V segment lost 3 bases and the J segment 7 bases; nucleotides outside the gene matches: 17. Germline values: CDR1 LNHNV, CDR2 YYDKDF (reference sequence). CDR3 length: 18 residues. CDR3: CATSRGRATSAGLNEQFF. CDR3 DNA sequence: TGTGCCACCAGCAGGGGGAGGGCGACTAGCGCGGGCCTAAATGAGCAGTTCTTC.

The chain employs TRBV29-1 and TRBJ2-7; D call uncertain. The CDR3 runs 11 residues. The germline V gene encodes CDR1 SQVTM and CDR2 ANQGSEA. V lost 6 bases to trimming and J lost 4 bases, with 10 bases between them. The CDR3 nucleotides are TGCAGCGTCGTCTTAGTTTACGAGCAGTACTTC. It specifies CSVVLVYEQYF.

The rearrangement uses TRBV18 and TRBJ1-3, with a weak D call TRBD1 (6 bases). The CDR3 length is 16 residues. CDR1 and CDR2 from the germline V gene are KGHSH and LQKENI. V lost 2 bases and J 0 bases, leaving 11 bases between the germline ends. The CDR3 nucleotides read TGTGCCAGCTCACCATCTACAGGGATCTCTGGAAACACCATATATTTT. Its protein is CASSPSTGISGNTIYF.

This clone was counted only a few times. The V call is TRBV2, the J call TRBJ2-7, with a tentative D call TRBD1 (6 bases). CDR1 and CDR2 (germline): SNHLY, FYNNEI. The V end lost 6 bases, the J end lost 2 bases, and 11 bases lay between the germline ends. CDR3 length: 13 amino acids. The CDR3 sequence is CASSRDNTYEQYF. The CDR3 region has the DNA TGTGCCAGCAGCCGGGACAACACCTACGAGCAGTACTTC.

This clone is medium-sized within its sample. The chain carries TRBV6-5 and TRBJ1-1; 9 nucleotides line up with TRBD1. The CDR3 runs to 14 residues. Per the germline V gene, CDR1 is MNHEY and CDR2 is SVGAGI. Trimming cost V 5 bases and J 5 bases; bases outside gene matches: 6. The CDR3 reads CASSPGTGYTEAFF. In DNA form, the CDR3 reads TGTGCCAGCAGTCCCGGGACAGGGTATACTGAAGCTTTCTTT.

The chain is built from TRBV28 and TRBJ1-3, with 8 positions matching TRBD1. The CDR3 runs to 14 residues. Germline loops: CDR1 MDHEN, CDR2 SYDVKM. V lost 6 bases, J lost 2 bases, and 3 bases stayed unmatched. CDR3 sequence: CASSLQGAGNTIYF. CDR3 nucleotides: TGTGCCAGCAGCCTACAGGGGGCTGGAAACACCATATATTTT.

As to this clone: One end of the junction fails to match germline, which may point to a read error. The rearrangement links TRBV19 to TRBJ1-5; 7 positions agree with TRBD1. The germline V gene encodes CDR1 LNHDA and CDR2 SQIVND (reference sequence). The CDR3 has 13 residues. In DNA form, the CDR3 reads TGTGCCAGTAGCACGGACAGGAATCAGTCCCAGCATTTT. Protein product: CASSTDRNQSQHF.

The V gene is TRBV7-2, the J gene TRBJ2-1; possibly TRBD1 for D (5 bases). Trimming removed 2 bases at V and 1 base at J, with 12 bases between. The CDR3 is made up of 16 amino acids. Germline CDR1 SGHTA, CDR2 FQGNSA. CDR3 in amino acids: CASSLRIQGSYNEQFF. The CDR3, as DNA: TGTGCCAGCAGCTTACGGATCCAGGGATCCTACAATGAGCAGTTCTTC.

The chain recombines TRBV6-5 with TRBJ1-1; D not resolved. The CDR3 is 13 amino acids. V was shortened by 6 bases and J by 3 bases, with 11 bases between the two germline ends. Germline-derived CDR1 and CDR2 are MNHEY and SVGAGI. CDR3 DNA: TGTGCCAGCAGCTACAACCGGGACACTGAAGCTTTCTTT. The encoded protein is CASSYNRDTEAFF.

The chain has TRBV9 and TRBJ2-5; TRBD2 agrees at 8 bases. The CDR3 loop spans 14 amino acids. Germline CDR1 reads SGDLS; CDR2 reads YYNGEE. The junction had 7 bases not matched to a gene; V was cut back by 2 bases and J by 7 bases. CDR3: CASSVGLGGRTQYF. CDR3 nucleotide sequence: TGTGCCAGCAGCGTGGGACTAGGGGGGCGGACCCAGTACTTC.

This sequence joins TRBV7-9 and TRBJ1-1; 7 positions match TRBD1. CDR3 length equals 14 residues. The junction had 8 bases not matched to a gene; V was cut back by 5 bases and J by 5 bases. The germline CDR1 and CDR2 sequences are SEHNR and FQNEAQ (reference sequence). For the CDR3, the DNA is TGTGCCAGCAGCGAAGGACAGGCCCGAACTGAAGCTTTCTTT. Its protein product is CASSEGQARTEAFF.

This clone was observed once. This chain links TRBV18 with TRBJ1-5, with 7 bases fitting TRBD1. CDR3 length: 17 residues. Germline lookup yields CDR1 KGHSH and CDR2 LQKENI. Losses at the gene ends were 1 base for V and 9 bases for J; bases not matched to a gene: 15. Written as DNA, the CDR3 is TGTGCCAGCTCACCACGGGTGAACGAGGGGGCGGGTGGGCCCCAGCATTTT. This gives the protein CASSPRVNEGAGGPQHF.

This clone was picked up a small number of times. The V and J genes are TRBV19 and TRBJ1-1; 8 positions agree with TRBD1. Germline V gives CDR1 LNHDA, CDR2 SQIVND (reference sequence). The CDR3 runs to 14 residues. V gave up 7 bases and J gave up 8 bases; unmatched junction bases: 12. In DNA form, the CDR3 reads TGTGCCAGTACCTCAATACCGGGACAGGCCGAAGCTTTCTTT. Its protein is CASTSIPGQAEAFF.